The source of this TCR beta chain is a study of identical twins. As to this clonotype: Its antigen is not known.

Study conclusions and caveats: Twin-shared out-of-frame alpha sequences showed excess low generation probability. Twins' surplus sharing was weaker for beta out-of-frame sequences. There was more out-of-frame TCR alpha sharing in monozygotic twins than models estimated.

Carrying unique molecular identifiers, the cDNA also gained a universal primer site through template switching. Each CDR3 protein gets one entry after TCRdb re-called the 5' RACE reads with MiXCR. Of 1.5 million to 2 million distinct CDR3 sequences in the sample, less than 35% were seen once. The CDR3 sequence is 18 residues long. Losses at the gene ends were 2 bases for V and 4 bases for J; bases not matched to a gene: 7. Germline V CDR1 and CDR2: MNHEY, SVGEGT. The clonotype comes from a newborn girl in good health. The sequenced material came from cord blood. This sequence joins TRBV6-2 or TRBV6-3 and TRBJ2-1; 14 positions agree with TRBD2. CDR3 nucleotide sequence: TGTGCCAGCAGTTACCCGGGACTAGCGGGAGAGGGTTACAATGAGCAGTTCTTC. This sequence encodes CASSYPGLAGEGYNEQFF.